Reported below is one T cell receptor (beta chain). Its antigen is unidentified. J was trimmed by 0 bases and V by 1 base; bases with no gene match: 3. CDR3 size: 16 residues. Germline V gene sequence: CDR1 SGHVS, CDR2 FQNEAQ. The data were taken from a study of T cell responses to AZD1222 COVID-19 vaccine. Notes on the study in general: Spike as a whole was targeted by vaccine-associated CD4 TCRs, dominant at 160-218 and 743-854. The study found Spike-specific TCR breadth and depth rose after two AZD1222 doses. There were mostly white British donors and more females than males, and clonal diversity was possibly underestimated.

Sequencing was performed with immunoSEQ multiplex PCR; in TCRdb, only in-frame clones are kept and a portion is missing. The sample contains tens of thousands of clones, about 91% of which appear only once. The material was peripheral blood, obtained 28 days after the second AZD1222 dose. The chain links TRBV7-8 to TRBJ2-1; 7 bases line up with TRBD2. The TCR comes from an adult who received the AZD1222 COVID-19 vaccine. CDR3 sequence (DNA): TGTGCCAGCAGCTTAGGATGGGGGGGCTCCTACAATGAGCAGTTCTTC. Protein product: CASSLGWGGSYNEQFF.